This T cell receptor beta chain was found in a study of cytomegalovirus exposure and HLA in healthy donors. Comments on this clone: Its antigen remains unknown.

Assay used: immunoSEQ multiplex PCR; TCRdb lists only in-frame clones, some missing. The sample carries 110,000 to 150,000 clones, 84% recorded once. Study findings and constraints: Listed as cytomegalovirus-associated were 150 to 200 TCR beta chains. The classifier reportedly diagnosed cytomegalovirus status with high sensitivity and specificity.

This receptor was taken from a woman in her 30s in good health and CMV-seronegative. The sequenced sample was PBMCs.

CDR3 residues: CASSLSGTTNTGELFF. The CDR3 DNA reads as TGCGCCAGCAGTCTTTCCGGGACTACGAACACCGGGGAGCTGTTTTTT. The V and J genes are TRBV5-1 and TRBJ2-2; 7 bases are a match to TRBD2. The CDR3 totals 16 residues. Per germline, CDR1 SGHRS and CDR2 YFSETQ. J gave up 0 bases and V 5 bases, and 7 bases lay outside the gene matches.